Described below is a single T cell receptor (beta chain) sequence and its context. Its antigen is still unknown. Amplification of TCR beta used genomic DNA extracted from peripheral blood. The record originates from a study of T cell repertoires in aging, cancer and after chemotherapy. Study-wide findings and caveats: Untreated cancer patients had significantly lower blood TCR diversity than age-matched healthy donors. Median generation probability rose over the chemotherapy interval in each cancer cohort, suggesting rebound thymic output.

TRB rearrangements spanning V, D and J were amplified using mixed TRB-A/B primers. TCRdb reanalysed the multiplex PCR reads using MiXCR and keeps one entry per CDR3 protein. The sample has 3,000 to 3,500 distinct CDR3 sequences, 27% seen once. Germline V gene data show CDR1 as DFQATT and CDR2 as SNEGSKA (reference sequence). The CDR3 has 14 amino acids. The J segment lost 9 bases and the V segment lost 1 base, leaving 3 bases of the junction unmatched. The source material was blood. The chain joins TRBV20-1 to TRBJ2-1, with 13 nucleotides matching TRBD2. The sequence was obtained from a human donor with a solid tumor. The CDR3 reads CSARATSGRGEQFF. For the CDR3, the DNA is TGCAGTGCTAGAGCTACTAGCGGGAGGGGTGAGCAGTTCTTC.